This T cell receptor beta chain was sequenced in a study of OX40 agonist ivuxolimab in advanced cancers. Study information: The patients received agonistic anti-OX40 (CD134) antibody ivuxolimab.

The assay was immunoSEQ multiplex PCR, and TCRdb's table has in-frame clones only and misses some. The table lists under 20,000 clones, roughly 74% of them singletons. With respect to this clone: Its target is not known.

Study-level points and caveats: Undetermined was the antigen specificity of the expanded peripheral T cells.

Trimming took 3 bases from V and 1 from J, leaving 9 bases between them. This CDR3 contains 14 residues. Germline CDR1 ENHRY, CDR2 SYGVKD. The rearrangement links TRBV10-3 to TRBJ1-1; no firm D call. The TCR sequence derives from an adult with an advanced solid tumor such as melanoma, head and neck, liver or kidney cancer. Specimen: CD4+ or CD8+ T cells sorted from blood, collected in a trial of the OX40 agonist ivuxolimab. CDR3: CAISELSRNTEAFF. CDR3 DNA: TGTGCCATCAGTGAATTGTCCCGGAACACTGAAGCTTTCTTT.